What follows is one T cell receptor (beta chain) and its context. Assay used: immunoSEQ multiplex PCR; TCRdb lists only in-frame clones, some missing. The sample holds 87,000 or so clones, approximately 95% seen once. Germline trimming cut 5 bases from V and 7 bases from J; bases unmatched to any gene: 19. There are 17 residues in the CDR3. The germline V gene has CDR1 SNHLY and CDR2 FYNNEI. This specimen comes from a study of technical replicates of blood from a handful of donors. This clonotype was sampled from a human donor in good health. Source material: T cells isolated from PBMCs. The rearrangement uses TRBV2 and TRBJ1-1, with 7 bases aligning to TRBD1. The CDR3, as DNA: TGTGCCAGCAGTCCCTCAAGACTCCAGACAGGGTGGCTTGAAGCTTTCTTT. It specifies CASSPSRLQTGWLEAFF.